This TCR beta chain was sequenced in a study of blood T cells in healthy people across ages. Turning to the study itself: The capture of about one barcoded beta molecule per two T cells was achieved by template switching. Study-wide points: Older age coincided with a roughly linear decline in TCR beta diversity per million T cells.

Approximately 10 milliliters was the volume of peripheral blood drawn from each donor. This CDR3 is 12 amino acids long. The V and J ends lost 4 bases and 4 bases respectively, with 8 bases between them. The V gene's germline CDR1 is SGHRS and CDR2 YFSETQ. The use of a sample-barcoded 5' primer and a J-beta primer mix characterized a second PCR of roughly 7 to 11 cycles. A template-switch adaptor that had 12 random nucleotides put a tag on each cDNA molecule. TCRdb re-called the 5' RACE reads with MiXCR, one entry per CDR3 protein. Of about 1.4 million distinct CDR3 sequences in the sample, almost 60% are singletons; the top ten hold 5.5% to 8%. Concerning this clonotype: Its antigen is as yet unknown.

This receptor was obtained from a young man in good health. The sample consisted of blood. V gene TRBV5-1 combines with J gene TRBJ1-2; D not certain. The CDR3 DNA is TGCGCCAGCAGCGATGAGCTCTATGGCTACACCTTC. Its translation: CASSDELYGYTF.